A single sample gave rise to the 12 T cell receptor beta chains below, sequenced in a study of blood T cell repertoires in COVID-19. The assay was immunoSEQ multiplex PCR, and TCRdb's table has in-frame clones only and misses some. The sample has roughly 200,000 clones; about 83% are singletons. Material for sequencing was peripheral blood. These receptors all come from a middle-aged man with active or convalescent COVID-19.

The rearrangement links TRBV7-9 to TRBJ1-1, with TRBD1 identical over 10 bases. This CDR3 is 14 amino acids long. Germline V gene lookup returns CDR1 SEHNR and CDR2 FQNEAQ (reference sequence). V gave up 3 bases and J gave up 6 bases; unmatched junction bases: 4. CDR3 residues: CASSLGQGSPEAFF. CDR3 in DNA: TGTGCCAGCAGCTTGGGACAGGGGTCCCCTGAAGCTTTCTTT.

The V call is TRBV18, the J call TRBJ2-7; a weak D match, TRBD1 (6 bases). This CDR3 has 14 residues. V was pared by 3 bases and J by 2 bases, with 11 bases between. The germline CDR1 and CDR2 sequences are KGHSH and LQKENI. The CDR3 sequence is CASSPGTRAYEQYF. CDR3 nucleotides: TGTGCCAGCTCACCTGGGACACGAGCCTACGAGCAGTACTTC.

This clone has only one observation. The chain employs TRBV5-1 and TRBJ1-2, with 8 bases identical to TRBD1. The J segment lost 1 base and the V segment lost 5 bases, leaving 7 bases of the junction unmatched. Germline lookup yields CDR1 SGHRS and CDR2 YFSETQ. CDR3 length: 15 amino acids. The CDR3 sequence: CASRPTGANNYGYTF. The CDR3, as DNA: TGCGCCAGCAGACCGACAGGGGCCAATAACTATGGCTACACCTTC.

The gene calls are TRBV19 and TRBJ1-2, with 9 nucleotides matching TRBD1. Trimming took 8 bases from V and 4 from J; bases not matched to a gene: 14. CDR1 and CDR2 (germline): LNHDA, SQIVND (reference sequence). The CDR3 runs to 16 residues. The CDR3 DNA reads as TGTGCCAGTCATCCCGGCCTCTTGGGACAGGGCTATGGCTACACCTTC. This gives the protein CASHPGLLGQGYGYTF.

The chain recombines TRBV4-3 with TRBJ2-2, with D maybe TRBD2 (5 bases). The CDR3 has 14 amino acids. The germline V and J ends were trimmed by 5 bases and 1 base, with 8 bases remaining between them. The germline V gene has CDR1 LGHNA and CDR2 YSLEER. The CDR3 loop is CASSAEGNTGELFF. For the CDR3, the DNA is TGCGCCAGCAGCGCAGAGGGGAACACCGGGGAGCTGTTTTTT.

The chain carries TRBV19 and TRBJ2-3; 9 nucleotides align to TRBD1. CDR1 is LNHDA and CDR2 is SQIVND in the germline V gene (reference sequence). The CDR3 has 14 amino acids. J lost 3 bases, V lost 6 bases, and 4 bases had no gene match. The CDR3 sequence: CASRATGGTDTQYF. CDR3 in DNA: TGTGCCAGTAGGGCGACAGGGGGGACAGATACGCAGTATTTT. Full variable domain (rest looked up from reference TRBV19 and TRBJ2-3): DGGITQSPKYLFRKEGQNVTLSCEQNLNHDAMYWYRQDPGQGLRLIYYSQIVNDFQKGDIAEGYSVSREKKESFPLTVTSAQKNPTAFYLCASRATGGTDTQYFGPGTRLTVL.

The J gene is TRBJ1-6, the V gene TRBV11-3; 7 bases align to TRBD1. CDR1 and CDR2 from the germline V gene are SGHNT and YENEEA. The V and J ends lost 4 bases and 1 base, in that order; junction bases with no gene match: 7. The CDR3 consists of 17 residues. The CDR3 protein is CASSSRQGGSYNSPLHF. The CDR3 DNA reads as TGTGCCAGCAGCTCCAGACAGGGTGGGTCCTATAATTCACCCCTCCACTTT.

This clone was observed a handful of times. This chain connects TRBV30 to TRBJ1-5; D uncertain. Trimming stripped 0 bases from V and 6 bases from J, with 9 bases between. Germline CDR1 and CDR2: GTSNPN and SVGIG (reference sequence). This CDR3 contains 13 residues. This chain's CDR3 is CAWSVDWAQPQHF. CDR3 bases: TGTGCCTGGAGTGTAGATTGGGCTCAGCCCCAGCATTTT.

The table lists this clone with a count of one. The chain couples TRBV19 to TRBJ2-1, with 7 bases matching TRBD1. Germline trimming cut 6 bases from V and 6 bases from J; bases unmatched to any gene: 2. This CDR3 region has 12 residues. The germline CDR1 and CDR2 sequences are LNHDA and SQIVND (reference sequence). CDR3 sequence (DNA): TGTGCCAGTAGGGGGACAGTCAATGAGCAGTTCTTC. Translated: CASRGTVNEQFF.

The V and J genes are TRBV7-9 and TRBJ2-2, with D perhaps TRBD1 (5 bases). Looked up from germline, CDR1 is SEHNR and CDR2 is FQNEAQ (reference sequence). The CDR3 sequence is 15 residues long. V lost 1 base and J 4 bases, leaving 10 bases between the germline ends. CDR3 in amino acids: CASSLGGRATGELFF. The CDR3 nucleotides read TGTGCCAGCAGCTTAGGGGGCAGGGCCACCGGGGAGCTGTTTTTT.

Worth noting for this clone: Other DNA sequences within the sample encode an identical CDR3. V and J are TRBV11-2 and TRBJ1-1; 8 nucleotides match TRBD1. V lost 5 bases, J lost 1 base, and 3 bases stayed unmatched. The CDR3 consists of 14 residues. The germline V gene encodes CDR1 SGHAT and CDR2 FQNNGV. CDR3 loop: CASSAGQGNTEAFF. As DNA, the CDR3 is TGTGCCAGCAGCGCAGGACAGGGGAACACTGAAGCTTTCTTT.

V gene TRBV18 combines with J gene TRBJ2-7, with TRBD2 matching 12 bases. The CDR3 contains 14 residues. V shed 6 bases, J shed 5 bases, and the junction held 5 bases outside the gene matches. Germline loops: CDR1 KGHSH, CDR2 LQKENI. The CDR3 DNA sequence: TGTGCCAGCTCTTCGACTAGCGGGAGCAACGAGCAGTACTTC. Its translation: CASSSTSGSNEQYF.